This T cell receptor (beta chain) is drawn from a study of shared clonotypes between healthy human individuals. The CDR3 is 15 amino acids. CDR1 SEHNR and CDR2 FQNEAQ come from the germline V gene (reference sequence). The trim removed 5 bases at V and 5 bases at J, leaving 12 bases unmatched. Concerning this clone itself: The antigen is unknown.

Measured with immunoSEQ multiplex PCR; TCRdb has only the in-frame clones, and not every one. The sample records around 2,000,000 clones, roughly 95% being singletons. Findings of the study overall: In general, naive subsets displayed greater estimated richness than memory subsets did. For sorted subsets, rarefaction showed incomplete sequencing despite large depth. Only blood was sampled, and tissue TCR repertoires likely differ from blood ones.

The naive CD8 population came from CD45RO-negative cells selected for CCR7, without terminally differentiated effector memory CD45RA+ cells. The specimen sequenced was naive CD8+ T cells sorted from blood. This clonotype originated in a man younger than 35 in good health. The chain employs TRBV7-9 and TRBJ2-7, with 7 bases that match TRBD2. As DNA, the CDR3 is TGTGCCAGCAGCCAGGCCGCCGGGACTAAGAACGAGCAGTACTTC. This translates into CASSQAAGTKNEQYF. Complete variable domain (other parts from reference TRBV7-9 and TRBJ2-7): DTGVSQNPRHKITKRGQNVTFRCDPISEHNRLYWYRQTLGQGPEFLTYFQNEAQLEKSRLLSDRFSAERPKGSFSTLEIQRTEQGDSAMYLCASSQAAGTKNEQYFGPGTRLTVT.